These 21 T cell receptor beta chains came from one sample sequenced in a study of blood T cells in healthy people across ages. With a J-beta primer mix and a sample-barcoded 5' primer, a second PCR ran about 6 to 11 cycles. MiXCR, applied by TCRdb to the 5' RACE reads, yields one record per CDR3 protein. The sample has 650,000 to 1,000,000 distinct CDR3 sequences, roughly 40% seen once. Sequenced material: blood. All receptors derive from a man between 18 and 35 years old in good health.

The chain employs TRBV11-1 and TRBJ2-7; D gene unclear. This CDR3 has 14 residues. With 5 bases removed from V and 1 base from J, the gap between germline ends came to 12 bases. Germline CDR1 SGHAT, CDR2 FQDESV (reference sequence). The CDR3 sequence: CASSRNLVSYEQYF. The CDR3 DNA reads TGTGCCAGCAGCCGGAATCTGGTTTCCTACGAGCAGTACTTC. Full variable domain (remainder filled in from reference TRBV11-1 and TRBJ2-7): EAEVAQSPRYKITEKSQAVAFWCDPISGHATLYWYRQILGQGPELLVQFQDESVVDDSQLPKDRFSAERLKGVDSTLKIQPAELGDSAMYLCASSRNLVSYEQYFGPGTRLTVT.

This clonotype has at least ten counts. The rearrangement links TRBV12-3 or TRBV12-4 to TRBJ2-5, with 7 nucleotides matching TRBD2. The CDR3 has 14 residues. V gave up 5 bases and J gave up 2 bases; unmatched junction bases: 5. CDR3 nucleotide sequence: TGTGCCAGCAGTGTCAGCGGGGCTCAAGAGACCCAGTACTTC. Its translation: CASSVSGAQETQYF.

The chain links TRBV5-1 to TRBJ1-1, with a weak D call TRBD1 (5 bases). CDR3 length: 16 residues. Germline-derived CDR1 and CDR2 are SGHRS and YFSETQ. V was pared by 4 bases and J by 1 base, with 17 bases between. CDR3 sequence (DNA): TGCGCCAGCAGCACGGCACCGGGACGGCGGAACACTGAAGCTTTCTTT. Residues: CASSTAPGRRNTEAFF.

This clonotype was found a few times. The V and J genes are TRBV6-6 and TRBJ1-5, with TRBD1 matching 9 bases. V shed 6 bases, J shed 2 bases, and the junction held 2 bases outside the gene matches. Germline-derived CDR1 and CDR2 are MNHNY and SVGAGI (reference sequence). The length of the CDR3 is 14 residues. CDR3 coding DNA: TGTGCCAGCAGACGGGACAGGGGCAATCAGCCCCAGCATTTT. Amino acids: CASRRDRGNQPQHF.

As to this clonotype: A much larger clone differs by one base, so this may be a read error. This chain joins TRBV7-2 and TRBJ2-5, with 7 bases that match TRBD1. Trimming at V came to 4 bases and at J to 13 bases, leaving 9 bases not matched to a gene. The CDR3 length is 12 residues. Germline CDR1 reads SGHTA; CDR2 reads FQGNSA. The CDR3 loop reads CASSSTGDERYF. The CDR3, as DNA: TGTGCCAGCAGCTCTACAGGGGACGAGCGGTACTTC.

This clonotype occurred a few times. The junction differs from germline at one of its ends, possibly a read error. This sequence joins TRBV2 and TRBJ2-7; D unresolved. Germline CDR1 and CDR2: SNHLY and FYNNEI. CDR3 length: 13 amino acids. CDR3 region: CASNEGPFYEQYF. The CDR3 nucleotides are TGTGCCAGCAATGAAGGTCCCTTCTACGAGCAGTACTTC.

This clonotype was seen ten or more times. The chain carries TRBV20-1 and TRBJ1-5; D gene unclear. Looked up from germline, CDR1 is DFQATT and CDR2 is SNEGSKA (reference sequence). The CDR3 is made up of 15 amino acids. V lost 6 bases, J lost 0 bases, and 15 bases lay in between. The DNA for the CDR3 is TGCAGTGCCCGGTCCGGCAGCAATAGCAATCAGCCCCAGCATTTT. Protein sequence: CSARSGSNSNQPQHF.

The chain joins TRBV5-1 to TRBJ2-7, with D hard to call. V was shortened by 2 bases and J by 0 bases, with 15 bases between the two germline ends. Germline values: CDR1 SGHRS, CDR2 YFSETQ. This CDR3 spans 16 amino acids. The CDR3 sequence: CASSLLTDPSSYEQYF. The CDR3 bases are TGCGCCAGCAGCTTACTGACGGACCCAAGCTCCTACGAGCAGTACTTC.

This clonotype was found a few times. The CDR3: CASRRAGGKQYF. The CDR3 DNA sequence: TGCGCCAGCAGGCGCGCGGGGGGGAAGCAGTACTTC. This chain connects TRBV5-1 to TRBJ2-7, with TRBD2 matching 9 bases. The CDR3 totals 12 residues. The germline CDR1 and CDR2 sequences are SGHRS and YFSETQ. Trimming cost V 5 bases and J 8 bases; bases outside gene matches: 5. The full variable domain, with the rest looked up from reference TRBV5-1 and TRBJ2-7, is KAGVTQTPRYLIKTRGQQVTLSCSPISGHRSVSWYQQTPGQGLQFLFEYFSETQRNKGNFPGRFSGRQFSNSRSEMNVSTLELGDSALYLCASRRAGGKQYFGPGTRLTVT.

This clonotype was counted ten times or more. Here the CDR3 DNA reads TGTGCCAGCAGTTCAAGACAGGTGAATTGGTTGAATGGCTACACCTTC. It codes for CASSSRQVNWLNGYTF. The chain has TRBV12-3 or TRBV12-4 and TRBJ1-2, with D maybe TRBD1 (6 bases). The CDR3 consists of 16 residues. Deletions cut 4 bases from V and 6 bases from J, with 21 bases between.

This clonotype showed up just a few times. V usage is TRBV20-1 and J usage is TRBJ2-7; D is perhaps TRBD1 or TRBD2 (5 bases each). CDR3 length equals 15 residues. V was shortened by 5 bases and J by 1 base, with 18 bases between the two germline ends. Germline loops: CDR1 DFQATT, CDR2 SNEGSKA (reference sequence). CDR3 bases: TGCAGTGCTGCACGACCCCGGGGCCCATCCTACGAGCAGTACTTC. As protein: CSAARPRGPSYEQYF.

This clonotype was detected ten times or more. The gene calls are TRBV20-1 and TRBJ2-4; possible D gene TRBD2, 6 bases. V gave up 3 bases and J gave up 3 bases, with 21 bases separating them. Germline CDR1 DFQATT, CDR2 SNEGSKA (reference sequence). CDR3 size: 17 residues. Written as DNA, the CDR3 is TGCAGTGCTAGTCGAAATACCCTATCGGGGGTCAAAAACATTCAGTACTTC. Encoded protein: CSASRNTLSGVKNIQYF.

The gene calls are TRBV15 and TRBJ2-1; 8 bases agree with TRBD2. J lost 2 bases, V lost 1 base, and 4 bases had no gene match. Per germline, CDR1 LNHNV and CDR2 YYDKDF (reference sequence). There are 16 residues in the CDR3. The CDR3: CATSRGVAGTYNEQFF. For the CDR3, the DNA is TGTGCCACCAGCAGAGGGGTAGCGGGGACCTACAATGAGCAGTTCTTC.

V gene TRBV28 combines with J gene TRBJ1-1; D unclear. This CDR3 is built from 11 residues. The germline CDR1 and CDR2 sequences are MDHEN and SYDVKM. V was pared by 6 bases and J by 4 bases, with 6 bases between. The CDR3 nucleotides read TGTGCCAGCAGCTTCCCCACTGAAGCTTTCTTT. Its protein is CASSFPTEAFF.

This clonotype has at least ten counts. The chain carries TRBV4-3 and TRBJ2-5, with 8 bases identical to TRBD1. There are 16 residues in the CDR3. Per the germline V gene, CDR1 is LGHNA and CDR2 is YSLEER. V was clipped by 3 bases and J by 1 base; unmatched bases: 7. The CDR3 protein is CASSQEPQGGQETQYF. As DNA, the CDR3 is TGCGCCAGCAGCCAGGAACCACAGGGGGGCCAAGAGACCCAGTACTTC.

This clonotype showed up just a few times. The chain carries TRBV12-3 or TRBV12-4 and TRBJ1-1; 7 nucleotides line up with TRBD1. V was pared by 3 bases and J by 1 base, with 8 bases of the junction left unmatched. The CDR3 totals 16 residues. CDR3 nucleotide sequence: TGTGCCAGCAGTTTTGAGCCGGGACAGAGGAACACTGAAGCTTTCTTT. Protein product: CASSFEPGQRNTEAFF.

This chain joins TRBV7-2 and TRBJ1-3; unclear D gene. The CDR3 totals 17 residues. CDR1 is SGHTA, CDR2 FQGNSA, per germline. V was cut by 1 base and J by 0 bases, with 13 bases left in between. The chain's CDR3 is CASSLDSRGHSGNTIYF. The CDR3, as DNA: TGTGCCAGCAGCTTAGATTCGAGAGGCCACTCTGGAAACACCATATATTTT.

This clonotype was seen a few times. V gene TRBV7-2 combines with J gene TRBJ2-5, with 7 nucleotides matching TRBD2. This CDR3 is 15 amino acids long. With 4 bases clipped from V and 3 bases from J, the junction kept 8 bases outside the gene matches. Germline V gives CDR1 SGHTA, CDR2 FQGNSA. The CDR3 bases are TGTGCCAGCAGCTCCCCCCCTAGCGGTGAAGAGACCCAGTACTTC. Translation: CASSSPPSGEETQYF.

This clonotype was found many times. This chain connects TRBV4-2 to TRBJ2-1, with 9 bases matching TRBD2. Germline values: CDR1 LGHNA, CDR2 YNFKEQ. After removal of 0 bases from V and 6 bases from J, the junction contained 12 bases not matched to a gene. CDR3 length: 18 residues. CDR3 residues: CASSQESLASGESNEQFF. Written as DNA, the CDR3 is TGTGCCAGCAGCCAAGAGTCTCTTGCTAGCGGGGAATCCAATGAGCAGTTCTTC.

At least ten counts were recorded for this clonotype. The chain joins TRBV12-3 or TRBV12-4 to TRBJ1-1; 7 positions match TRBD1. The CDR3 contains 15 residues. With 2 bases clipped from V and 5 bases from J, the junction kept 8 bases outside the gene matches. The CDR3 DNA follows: TGTGCCAGCAGTTTAATCTCGACAGGGCCAACTGAAGCTTTCTTT. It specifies CASSLISTGPTEAFF.

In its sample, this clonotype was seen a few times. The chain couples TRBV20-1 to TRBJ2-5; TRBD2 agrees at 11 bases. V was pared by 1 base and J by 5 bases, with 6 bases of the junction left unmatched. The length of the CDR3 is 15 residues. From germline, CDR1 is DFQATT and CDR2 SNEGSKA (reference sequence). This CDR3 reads CSARGETSGEETQYF. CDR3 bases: TGCAGTGCTAGAGGAGAGACTAGCGGGGAGGAGACCCAGTACTTC.